This T cell receptor beta chain was recorded in a study of blood T cell repertoires in COVID-19 (dated by TCRdb to 2020 to 2022). Regarding the complete study: Collaborator samples came from the United States, Italy and Spain and covered acute and convalescent phases of COVID-19. The material from the prospective study consisted of cDNA or gDNA derived from T cells, B-cell-depleted T cells, or PBMCs. Samples were obtained from the ongoing ImmuneRACE study (first 160 participants) and from about 1,300 subjects provided by 6 global collaborators. The sample metadata nearly always contained a de-identified subject ID, COVID-19 status, age in years and sex. A freely available public database, intended as a resource for researchers studying the immune response to SARS-CoV-2, is where the repertoires were released. Where available, HLA class I and class II types were taken from metadata supplied by the sample provider and were not determined by assay-based typing. The dataset comprised deeply sampled blood TCRbeta repertoires from subjects exposed to, actively infected with, or recovered from COVID-19. Study-level results and caveats: The amount of clinical and demographic metadata varied by source and participant and was provided uncurated.

TCRbeta CDR3 regions were amplified from genomic DNA by means of the immunoSEQ Assay, a bias-controlled multiplex PCR. The source study handled its data this way. Within the assay, amplification of reference gene primers was used to estimate how many nucleated cells each sample contained. To quantify the absolute abundance of each unique TCRbeta CDR3 rearrangement, sequence reads were collapsed and filtered. For each sample, productive Simpson clonality was calculated as the square root of Simpson's diversity index over productive rearrangements. Imported from immuneACCESS, the table was reduced by TCRdb to in-frame sequences with V and J called. These copies leave out some clones; in studies compared against another copy, an unresolved V gene accounts for under half, and the cause of the remainder is not known. V and J calls plus clone size are reproduced from that table; the DNA served to infer D and trimming. In this sample the table shows roughly 100,000 clones, less than 80% of which occur a single time. The ten largest make up 6.2% of the sample.

One collaborating source in Seattle enrolled patients during active infection and followed them longitudinally through the course of disease. Collaborating institutions collected whole blood in K2EDTA tubes following their own protocols. Collaborator samples were shipped for TCRbeta analysis as frozen whole blood, isolated PBMCs, or DNA extracted from either sample type. V is pruned by 8 bases and J by 4 bases, leaving 5 bases of the junction without a gene match. The CDR3, from cysteine to phenylalanine, totals 13 residues. Only CDR3 DNA is held: 39 bases, read in frame from base 1. CDR1 is given as SNHLY and CDR2 as FYNNEI, both from the germline V gene. As for this clone: What antigen it recognizes has not been identified. No quality values exist for individual bases; no much larger clone is one base distant.

The chain uses TRBV2 and TRBJ2-1, and TRBD1 aligns with 7 junction nucleotides. This sequence was found in a man at least 80 years old with COVID-19, enrolled during active disease. Sequencing used peripheral blood. CDR3 region: CASLRDSYNEQFF. The sequenced DNA is TGTGCCAGCCTCCGGGACAGTTACAATGAGCAGTTCTTC. With the rest looked up from the reference TRBV2 and TRBJ2-1 genes rather than sequenced, the full variable domain is EPEVTQTPSHQVTQMGQEVILRCVPISNHLYFYWYRQILGQKVEFLVSFYNNEISEKSEIFDDQFSVERPDGSNFTLKIRSTKLEDSAMYFCASLRDSYNEQFFGPGTRLTVL.